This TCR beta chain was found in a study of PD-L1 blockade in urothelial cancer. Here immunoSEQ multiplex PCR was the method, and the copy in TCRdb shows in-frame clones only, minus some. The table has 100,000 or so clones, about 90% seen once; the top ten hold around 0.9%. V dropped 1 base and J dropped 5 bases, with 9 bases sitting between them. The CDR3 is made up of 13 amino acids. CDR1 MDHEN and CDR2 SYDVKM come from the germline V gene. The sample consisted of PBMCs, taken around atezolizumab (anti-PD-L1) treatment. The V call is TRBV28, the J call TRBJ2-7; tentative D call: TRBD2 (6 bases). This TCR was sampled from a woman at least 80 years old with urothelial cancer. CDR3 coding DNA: TGTGCCAGCAGTTTATTCAGGAGGGACGAGCAGTACTTC. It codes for CASSLFRRDEQYF.